This TCR beta chain was profiled in a study of OX40 agonist ivuxolimab in advanced cancers. V gave up 0 bases and J gave up 1 base, with 10 bases separating them. The CDR3 runs 16 residues. The germline CDR1 and CDR2 sequences are MNHEY and SMNVEV (reference sequence). Profiling relied on immunoSEQ multiplex PCR, and the TCRdb table lists in-frame clones only, not all of them. In the table there are 80,000 or so clones, around 83% of which are singletons. The sample consisted of CD4+ or CD8+ T cells sorted from blood, taken in a trial of the OX40 agonist ivuxolimab. The J gene is TRBJ2-1, the V gene TRBV27; D is uncertain. The TCR comes from an adult with an advanced solid tumor such as melanoma, head and neck, liver or kidney cancer. The CDR3 spells CASSLSPLPSYNEQFF. Written as DNA, the CDR3 is TGTGCCAGCAGTTTATCCCCCCTTCCTTCCTACAATGAGCAGTTCTTC.